This entry is about one T cell receptor beta chain. This sample is drawn from a study of blood T cell repertoires in COVID-19. Overall study: The samples span acute and convalescent COVID-19 from the United States, Italy and Spain.

CDR1 LNHDA and CDR2 SQIVND come from the germline V gene (reference sequence). This CDR3 comprises 14 residues. V dropped 5 bases and J dropped 3 bases, with 13 bases sitting between them. Sequencing was performed with immunoSEQ multiplex PCR; in TCRdb, only in-frame clones are kept and a portion is missing. The table includes some 300,000 clones, approximately 86% detected once. The rearrangement uses TRBV19 and TRBJ1-2; the D gene is possibly TRBD1 (5 bases). The sequenced sample consisted of peripheral blood. The clonotype was recovered from a woman in her 70s with COVID-19, enrolled during active disease. The CDR3 reads CASSPWGLDYGYTF. The DNA for the CDR3 is TGTGCCAGTAGTCCATGGGGACTCGACTATGGCTACACCTTC.